This entry lists 15 T cell receptor beta chains sequenced from one sample in a study of blood T cells in healthy people across ages. The authors ran a second PCR of roughly 7 to 11 cycles using a sample-barcoded 5' primer and a J-beta primer mix. TCRdb processed the 5' RACE reads anew with MiXCR; each CDR3 protein has one entry. This sample carries about 1.5 million distinct CDR3 sequences, about 40% of them seen once, and the ten largest clones take roughly 7.7%. The sequencing sample was made of blood. The origin of the receptors is a woman between 18 and 29 years old in good health.

The rearrangement uses TRBV10-3 and TRBJ2-7, with a possible D match to TRBD1 (6 bases). V was shortened by 3 bases and J by 7 bases, with 7 bases between the two germline ends. The CDR3 sequence is 11 residues long. Per germline, CDR1 ENHRY and CDR2 SYGVKD. The CDR3 sequence is CAISEQGEQYF. The CDR3 DNA sequence: TGTGCCATCAGTGAACAGGGAGAGCAGTACTTC.

This rearrangement joins TRBV6-5 to TRBJ1-1; D remains ambiguous. The germline V gene has CDR1 MNHEY and CDR2 SVGAGI. The CDR3 runs 13 residues. Deletions cut 6 bases from V and 1 base from J, with 9 bases between. CDR3 nucleotide sequence: TGTGCCAGCAGCCACCTAAAGAACACTGAAGCTTTCTTT. Amino acids: CASSHLKNTEAFF.

This clonotype was picked up a small number of times. The chain employs TRBV9 and TRBJ2-3, with a tentative D call TRBD2 (6 bases). Germline V gene data show CDR1 as SGDLS and CDR2 as YYNGEE. The CDR3 consists of 16 residues. V gave up 3 bases and J gave up 2 bases, with 16 bases separating them. The CDR3 DNA reads as TGTGCCAGCAGCGCCCAGGTCGGGGGTTCCACAGATACGCAGTATTTT. Protein sequence: CASSAQVGGSTDTQYF.

The CDR3 sequence: CSARDLRDYTIYF. Written as DNA, the CDR3 is TGCAGTGCTAGAGATTTGAGGGACTACACCATATATTTT. V gene TRBV20-1 combines with J gene TRBJ1-3; possible D gene TRBD1, 5 bases. Trimming stripped 0 bases from V and 8 bases from J, with 11 bases between. The CDR3 contains 13 residues. Germline V CDR1 and CDR2: DFQATT, SNEGSKA (reference sequence).

The V call is TRBV10-3, the J call TRBJ2-5, with 10 bases aligning to TRBD2. The J call may be incorrect, as the DNA end agrees better with TRBJ2-7. Germline CDR1 reads ENHRY; CDR2 reads SYGVKD. This CDR3 comprises 14 residues. The CDR3 loop reads CATSAGTSAHEQYF. CDR3 DNA sequence: TGTGCCACCTCAGCCGGGACTAGCGCCCACGAGCAGTACTTC.

This chain uses TRBV7-2 with TRBJ2-5; D remains unclear. Gene TRBJ2-7 matches the end of the DNA better, so the J call may be wrong. Germline V gene lookup returns CDR1 SGHTA and CDR2 FQGNSA. This CDR3 is built from 16 residues. The CDR3 region is CASSLVDFSLLYEQYF. CDR3 nucleotides: TGTGCCAGCAGCTTAGTTGACTTCTCCTTACTCTACGAGCAGTACTTC.

This chain links TRBV6-6 with TRBJ2-5; D not resolved. Trimming shortened V by 2 bases and J by 5 bases, and 6 bases separated the two germline ends. Germline V lookup: CDR1 MNHNY, CDR2 SVGAGI (reference sequence). CDR3 size: 12 residues. The CDR3 loop is CASSYVEETQYF. For the CDR3, the DNA is TGTGCCAGCAGTTACGTAGAGGAGACCCAGTACTTC.

This clonotype was found a few times. V and J are TRBV20-1 and TRBJ2-7, with D tentatively TRBD1 (6 bases). The CDR3 is made up of 12 amino acids. The germline CDR1 and CDR2 sequences are DFQATT and SNEGSKA (reference sequence). Trimming took 7 bases from V and 2 from J, leaving 12 bases between them. The CDR3 DNA is TGCAGTGTTGCGGACAGACCCTACGAGCAGTACTTC. It yields the protein CSVADRPYEQYF.

This clonotype has only a few counts. The J gene is TRBJ2-4, the V gene TRBV7-9, with TRBD2 as a possible D gene (6 bases). The CDR3 length is 15 residues. V was shortened by 5 bases and J by 13 bases, with 24 bases between the two germline ends. From germline, CDR1 is SEHNR and CDR2 FQNEAQ (reference sequence). The CDR3 reads CASSPERLAWGEQYF. The DNA for the CDR3 is TGTGCCAGCAGCCCCGAACGATTGGCGTGGGGGGAGCAGTACTTC.

The rearrangement joins TRBV20-1 to TRBJ2-3; D is possibly TRBD1 (6 bases). V gave up 6 bases and J gave up 0 bases, with 13 bases separating them. Germline CDR1 and CDR2: DFQATT and SNEGSKA (reference sequence). The CDR3 extends over 14 amino acids. The DNA of the CDR3 is TGCAGTGCCCAGGGGCGGCCCAGCACAGATACGCAGTATTTT. As protein: CSAQGRPSTDTQYF.

This clonotype was seen only a few times. The V gene is TRBV12-3 or TRBV12-4, the J gene TRBJ1-1; D may be TRBD1 (5 bases). The CDR3 is made up of 14 amino acids. Deletions cut 7 bases from V and 4 bases from J, with 16 bases between. The chain's CDR3 is CASTGQGRGTEAFF. DNA of the CDR3: TGTGCCAGCACCGGGCAGGGTCGCGGCACTGAAGCTTTCTTT.

The chain joins TRBV27 to TRBJ2-1, with 9 bases aligning to TRBD2. The length of the CDR3 is 15 residues. Germline V gene sequence: CDR1 MNHEY, CDR2 SMNVEV (reference sequence). The V gene end was trimmed by 8 bases and the J gene end by 0 bases; junction bases not matched to a gene: 5. This CDR3 is CASLSGSLSYNEQFF. Written as DNA, the CDR3 is TGTGCCAGCCTTAGCGGGAGCCTCTCCTACAATGAGCAGTTCTTC.

The chain joins TRBV2 to TRBJ2-1; 8 nucleotides line up with TRBD1. Germline CDR1 SNHLY, CDR2 FYNNEI. This CDR3 has 15 amino acids. V was pared by 1 base and J by 7 bases, with 6 bases of the junction left unmatched. The CDR3 nucleotides read TGTGCCAGCAGTGAAGTCCAGGGGGCGGGAAATGAGCAGTTCTTC. Amino acid sequence: CASSEVQGAGNEQFF. Together with reference TRBV2 and TRBJ2-1, the CDR3 gives the full variable domain: EPEVTQTPSHQVTQMGQEVILRCVPISNHLYFYWYRQILGQKVEFLVSFYNNEISEKSEIFDDQFSVERPDGSNFTLKIRSTKLEDSAMYFCASSEVQGAGNEQFFGPGTRLTVL.

CDR3 sequence: CASSRTSGGLGTDTQYF. In DNA form, the CDR3 reads TGTGCCAGCAGCCGGACTAGCGGGGGGCTAGGGACAGATACGCAGTATTTT. The genes are TRBV7-8 and TRBJ2-3; 14 bases match TRBD2. Germline V lookup: CDR1 SGHVS, CDR2 FQNEAQ. This CDR3 is built from 17 residues. Unmatched junction bases numbered 7, after V lost 5 bases and J lost 3 bases. The full variable domain, its missing parts supplied by reference TRBV7-8 and TRBJ2-3, is GAGVSQSPRYKVAKRGQDVALRCDPISGHVSLFWYQQALGQGPEFLTYFQNEAQLDKSGLPSDRFFAERPEGSVSTLKIQRTQQEDSAVYLCASSRTSGGLGTDTQYFGPGTRLTVL.

This clonotype was seen many times. The chain couples TRBV12-3 or TRBV12-4 to TRBJ2-1; a possible D gene is TRBD2 (5 bases). Trimming shortened V by 9 bases and J by 1 base, and 10 bases separated the two germline ends. CDR3 length: 13 residues. Here the CDR3 reads CASRGGSYNEQFF. CDR3 in DNA: TGTGCCAGTCGGGGTGGATCCTACAATGAGCAGTTCTTC.